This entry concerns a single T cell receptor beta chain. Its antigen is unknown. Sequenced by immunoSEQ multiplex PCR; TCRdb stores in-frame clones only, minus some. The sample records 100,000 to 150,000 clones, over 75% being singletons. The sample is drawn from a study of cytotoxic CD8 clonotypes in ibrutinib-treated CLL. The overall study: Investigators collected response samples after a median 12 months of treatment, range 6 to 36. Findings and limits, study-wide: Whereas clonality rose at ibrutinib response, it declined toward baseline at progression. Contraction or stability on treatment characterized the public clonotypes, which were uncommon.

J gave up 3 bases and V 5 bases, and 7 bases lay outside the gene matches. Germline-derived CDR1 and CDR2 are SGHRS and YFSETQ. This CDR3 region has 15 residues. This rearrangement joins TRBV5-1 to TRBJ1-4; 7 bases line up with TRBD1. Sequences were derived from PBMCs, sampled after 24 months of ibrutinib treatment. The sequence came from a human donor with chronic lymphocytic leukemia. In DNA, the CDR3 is TGCGCCAGCAGACCCACAGGGGCCTCTAATGAAAAACTGTTTTTT. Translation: CASRPTGASNEKLFF.